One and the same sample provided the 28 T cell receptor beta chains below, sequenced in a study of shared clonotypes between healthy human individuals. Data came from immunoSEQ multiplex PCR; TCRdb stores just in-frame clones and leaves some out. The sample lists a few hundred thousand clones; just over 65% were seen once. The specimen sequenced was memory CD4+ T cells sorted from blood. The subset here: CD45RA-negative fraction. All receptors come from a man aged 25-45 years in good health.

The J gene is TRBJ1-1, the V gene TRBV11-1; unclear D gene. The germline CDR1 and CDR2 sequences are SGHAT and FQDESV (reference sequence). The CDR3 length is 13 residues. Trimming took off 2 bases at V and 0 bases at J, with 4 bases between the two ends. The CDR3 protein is CASSLSVNTEAFF. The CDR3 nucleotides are TGTGCCAGCAGCTTATCAGTGAACACTGAAGCTTTCTTT.

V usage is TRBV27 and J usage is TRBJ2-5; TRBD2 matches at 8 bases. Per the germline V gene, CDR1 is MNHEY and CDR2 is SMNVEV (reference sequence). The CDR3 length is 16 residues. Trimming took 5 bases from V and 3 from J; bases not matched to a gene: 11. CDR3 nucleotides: TGTGCCAGCAGTAGAGGGACTAGTTTTAGGGAAGAGACCCAGTACTTC. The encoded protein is CASSRGTSFREETQYF.

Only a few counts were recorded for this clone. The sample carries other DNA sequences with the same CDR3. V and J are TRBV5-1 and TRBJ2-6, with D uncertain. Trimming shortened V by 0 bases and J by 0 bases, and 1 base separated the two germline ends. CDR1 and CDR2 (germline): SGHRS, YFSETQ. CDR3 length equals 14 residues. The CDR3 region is CASSLGSGANVLTF. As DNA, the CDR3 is TGCGCCAGCAGCTTGGGCTCTGGGGCCAACGTCCTGACTTTC.

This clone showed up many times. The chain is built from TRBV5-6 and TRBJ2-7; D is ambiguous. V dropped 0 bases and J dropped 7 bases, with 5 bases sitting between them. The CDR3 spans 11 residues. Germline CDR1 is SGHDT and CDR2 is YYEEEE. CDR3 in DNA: TGTGCCAGCAGCTTGGCGGCTGAGCAGTACTTC. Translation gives CASSLAAEQYF.

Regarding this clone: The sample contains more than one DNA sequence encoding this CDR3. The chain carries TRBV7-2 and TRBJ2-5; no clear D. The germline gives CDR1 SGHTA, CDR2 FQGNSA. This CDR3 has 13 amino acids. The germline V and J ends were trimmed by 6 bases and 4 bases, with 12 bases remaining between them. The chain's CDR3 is CASSSGWGETQYF. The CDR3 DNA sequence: TGTGCCAGCAGTTCCGGTTGGGGAGAGACCCAGTACTTC.

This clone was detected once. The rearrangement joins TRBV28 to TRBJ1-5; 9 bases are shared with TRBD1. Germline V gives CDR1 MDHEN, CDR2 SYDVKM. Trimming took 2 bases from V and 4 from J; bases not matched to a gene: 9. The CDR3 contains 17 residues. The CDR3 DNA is TGTGCCAGCAGTTTAGGAGGGACAGGGTCGAGGAATCAGCCCCAGCATTTT. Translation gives CASSLGGTGSRNQPQHF.

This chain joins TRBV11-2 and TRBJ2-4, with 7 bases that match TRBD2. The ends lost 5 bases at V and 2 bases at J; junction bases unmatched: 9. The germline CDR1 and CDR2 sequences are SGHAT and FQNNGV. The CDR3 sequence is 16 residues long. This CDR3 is CASSTLAEWTKNIQYF. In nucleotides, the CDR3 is TGTGCCAGCAGCACGCTAGCGGAGTGGACCAAAAACATTCAGTACTTC.

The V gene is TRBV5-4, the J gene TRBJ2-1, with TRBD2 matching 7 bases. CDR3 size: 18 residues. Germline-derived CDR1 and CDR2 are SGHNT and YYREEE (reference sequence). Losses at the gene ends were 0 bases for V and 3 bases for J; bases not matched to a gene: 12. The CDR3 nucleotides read TGTGCCAGCAGCTTGGGCGGGAGTCCCCTCAAAGGCTACAATGAGCAGTTCTTC. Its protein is CASSLGGSPLKGYNEQFF.

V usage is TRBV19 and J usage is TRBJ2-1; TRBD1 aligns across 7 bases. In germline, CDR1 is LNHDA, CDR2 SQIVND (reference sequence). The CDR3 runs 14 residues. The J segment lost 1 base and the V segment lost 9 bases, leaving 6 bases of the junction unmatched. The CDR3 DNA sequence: TGTGCCAGCGAAAAGACAGGGTCCTACAATGAGCAGTTCTTC. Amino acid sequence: CASEKTGSYNEQFF.

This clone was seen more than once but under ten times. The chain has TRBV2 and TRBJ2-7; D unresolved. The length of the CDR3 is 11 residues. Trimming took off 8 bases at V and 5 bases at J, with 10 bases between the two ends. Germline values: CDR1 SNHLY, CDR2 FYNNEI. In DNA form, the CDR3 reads TGTGCCAGCTTCGTAGGAGACGAGCAGTACTTC. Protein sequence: CASFVGDEQYF.

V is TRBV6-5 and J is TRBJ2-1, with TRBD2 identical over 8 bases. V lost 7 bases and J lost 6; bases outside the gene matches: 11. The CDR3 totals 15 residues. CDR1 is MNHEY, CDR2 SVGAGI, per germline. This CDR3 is CASTGGRSWVNEQFF. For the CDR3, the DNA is TGTGCCAGCACGGGCGGGAGGTCCTGGGTCAATGAGCAGTTCTTC.

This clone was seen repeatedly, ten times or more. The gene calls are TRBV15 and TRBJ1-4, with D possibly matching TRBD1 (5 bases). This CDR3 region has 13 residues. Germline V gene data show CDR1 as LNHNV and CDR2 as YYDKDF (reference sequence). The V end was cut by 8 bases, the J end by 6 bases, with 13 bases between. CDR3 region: CATARGEDEKLFF. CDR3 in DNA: TGTGCCACCGCCAGAGGGGAGGATGAAAAACTGTTTTTT.

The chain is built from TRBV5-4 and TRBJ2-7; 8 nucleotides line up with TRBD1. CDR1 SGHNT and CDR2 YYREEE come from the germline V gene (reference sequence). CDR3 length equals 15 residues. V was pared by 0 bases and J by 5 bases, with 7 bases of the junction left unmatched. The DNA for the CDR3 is TGTGCCAGCAGCTTGGCGACAGGGGTTCTGAACGAGCAGTACTTC. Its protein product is CASSLATGVLNEQYF.

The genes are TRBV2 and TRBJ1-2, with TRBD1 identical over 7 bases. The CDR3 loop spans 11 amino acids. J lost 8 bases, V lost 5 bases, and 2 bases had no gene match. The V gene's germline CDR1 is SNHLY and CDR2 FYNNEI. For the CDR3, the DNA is TGTGCCAGCAGTCCGACAGGGGGCTACACCTTC. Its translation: CASSPTGGYTF.

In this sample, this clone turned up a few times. The chain's CDR3 is CASSLTRDQAGTQYF. CDR3 nucleotides: TGTGCCAGCAGCTTAACCCGGGACCAGGCTGGGACCCAGTACTTC. The chain uses TRBV11-2 and TRBJ2-5; TRBD1 or TRBD2 may be the D gene (5 bases each). The CDR3 spans 15 residues. V lost 2 bases, J lost 7 bases, and 17 bases lay in between. Germline CDR1 SGHAT, CDR2 FQNNGV.

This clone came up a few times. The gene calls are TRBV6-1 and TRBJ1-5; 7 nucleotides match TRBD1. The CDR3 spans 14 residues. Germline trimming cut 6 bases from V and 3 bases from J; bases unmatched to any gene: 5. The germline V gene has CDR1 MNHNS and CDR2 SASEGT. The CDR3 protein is CASSVDRTNQPQHF. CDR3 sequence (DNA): TGTGCCAGCAGCGTGGACAGGACCAATCAGCCCCAGCATTTT.

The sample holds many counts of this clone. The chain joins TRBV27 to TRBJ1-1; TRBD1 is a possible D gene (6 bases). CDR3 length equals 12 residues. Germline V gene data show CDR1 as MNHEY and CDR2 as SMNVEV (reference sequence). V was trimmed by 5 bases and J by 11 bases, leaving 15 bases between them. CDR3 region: CASSPGAPMAFF. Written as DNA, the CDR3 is TGTGCCAGCAGTCCGGGGGCCCCAATGGCTTTCTTT.

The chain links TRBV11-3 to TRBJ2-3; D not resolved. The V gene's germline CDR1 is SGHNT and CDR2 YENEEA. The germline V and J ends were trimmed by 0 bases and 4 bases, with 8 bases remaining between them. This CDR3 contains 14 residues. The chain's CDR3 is CASSLDFKADTQYF. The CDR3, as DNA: TGTGCCAGCAGCTTAGATTTCAAGGCAGATACGCAGTATTTT.

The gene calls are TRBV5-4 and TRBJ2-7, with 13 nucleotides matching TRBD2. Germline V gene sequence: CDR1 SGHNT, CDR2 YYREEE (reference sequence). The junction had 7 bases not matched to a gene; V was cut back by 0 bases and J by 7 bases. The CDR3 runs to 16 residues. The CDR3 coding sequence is TGTGCCAGCAGCTTGGGCGGACTAGCGGGAGTTGGTGAGCAGTACTTC. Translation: CASSLGGLAGVGEQYF.

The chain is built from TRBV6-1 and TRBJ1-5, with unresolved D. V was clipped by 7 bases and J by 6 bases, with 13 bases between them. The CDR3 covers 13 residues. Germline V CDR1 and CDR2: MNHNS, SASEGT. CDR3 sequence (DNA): TGTGCCAGCACCGCTACAGTAGGTCAGCCCCAGCATTTT. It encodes CASTATVGQPQHF.

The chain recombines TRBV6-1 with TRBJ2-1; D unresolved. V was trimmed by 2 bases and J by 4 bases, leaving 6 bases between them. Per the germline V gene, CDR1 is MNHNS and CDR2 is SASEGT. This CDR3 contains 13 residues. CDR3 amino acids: CASSELEYNEQFF. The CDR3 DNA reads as TGTGCCAGCAGTGAATTGGAGTACAATGAGCAGTTCTTC.

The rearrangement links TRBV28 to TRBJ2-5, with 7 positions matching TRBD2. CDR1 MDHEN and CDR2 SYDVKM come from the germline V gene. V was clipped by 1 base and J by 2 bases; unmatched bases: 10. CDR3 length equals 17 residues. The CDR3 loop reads CASSLFPSGDSQETQYF. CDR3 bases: TGTGCCAGCAGTTTATTCCCTAGCGGAGATTCACAAGAGACCCAGTACTTC. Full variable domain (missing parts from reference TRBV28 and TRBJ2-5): DVKVTQSSRYLVKRTGEKVFLECVQDMDHENMFWYRQDPGLGLRLIYFSYDVKMKEKGDIPEGYSVSREKKERFSLILESASTNQTSMYLCASSLFPSGDSQETQYFGPGTRLLVL.

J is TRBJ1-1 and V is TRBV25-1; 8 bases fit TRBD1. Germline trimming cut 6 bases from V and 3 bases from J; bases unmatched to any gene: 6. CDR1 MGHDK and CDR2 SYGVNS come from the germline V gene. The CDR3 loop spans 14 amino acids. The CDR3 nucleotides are TGTGCCAGCAGGCAAACAGGGGGGGACACTGAAGCTTTCTTT. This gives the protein CASRQTGGDTEAFF.

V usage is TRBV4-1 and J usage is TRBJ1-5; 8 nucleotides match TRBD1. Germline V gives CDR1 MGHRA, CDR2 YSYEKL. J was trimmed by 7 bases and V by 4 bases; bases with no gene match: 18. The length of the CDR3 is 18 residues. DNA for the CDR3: TGCGCCAGCAGCCCAACATCGGACAGGGCTTCTTTCGGCCAGCCCCAGCATTTT. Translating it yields CASSPTSDRASFGQPQHF.

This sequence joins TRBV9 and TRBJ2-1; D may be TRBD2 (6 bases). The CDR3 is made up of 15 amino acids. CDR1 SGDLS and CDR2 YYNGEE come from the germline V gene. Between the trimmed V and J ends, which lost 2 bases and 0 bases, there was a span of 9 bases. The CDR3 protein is CASSVGSVSYNEQFF. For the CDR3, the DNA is TGTGCCAGCAGCGTCGGGAGCGTCTCCTACAATGAGCAGTTCTTC.

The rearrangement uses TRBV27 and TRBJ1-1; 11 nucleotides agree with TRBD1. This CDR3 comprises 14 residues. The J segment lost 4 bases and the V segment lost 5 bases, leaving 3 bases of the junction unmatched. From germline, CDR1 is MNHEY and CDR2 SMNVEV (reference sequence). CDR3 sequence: CASSPGQGATEAFF. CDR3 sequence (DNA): TGTGCCAGCAGTCCAGGACAGGGGGCCACTGAAGCTTTCTTT.

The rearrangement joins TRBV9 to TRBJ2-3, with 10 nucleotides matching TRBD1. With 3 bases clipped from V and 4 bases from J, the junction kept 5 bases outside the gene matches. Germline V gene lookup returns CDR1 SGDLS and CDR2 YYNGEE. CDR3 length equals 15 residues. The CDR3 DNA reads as TGTGCCAGCAGCGCCGCGACAGGGGGCGCAGATACGCAGTATTTT. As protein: CASSAATGGADTQYF.

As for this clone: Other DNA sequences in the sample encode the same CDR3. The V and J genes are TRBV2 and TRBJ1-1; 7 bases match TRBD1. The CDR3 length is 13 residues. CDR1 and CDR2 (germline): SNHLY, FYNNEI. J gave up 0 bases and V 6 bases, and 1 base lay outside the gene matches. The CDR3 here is CASRRGLNTEAFF. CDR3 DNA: TGTGCCAGCAGAAGGGGGCTGAACACTGAAGCTTTCTTT.